A single T cell receptor beta chain is shown here with its context. This clonotype was seen more than once but under ten times. Its cognate antigen has yet to be identified. Base qualities are not recorded, but no much larger clone differs from it by a single base. The germline V gene specifies MNHNS as CDR1 and SASEGT as CDR2. From cysteine to phenylalanine, the CDR3 is 15 amino acids long. The read is trimmed to its CDR3 DNA, 45 bases read in frame from base 1. V loses 5 bases at its end and J loses 4 bases; junction bases beyond the gene matches: 9. The sample originates from a study of T-cell memory formation after mild COVID-19 (dated by TCRdb to about 2021). Regarding the research as a whole: TCR sequence clusters from the two donors were largely donor specific. In a couple of donors, T-cell clones that expanded and contracted after mild COVID-19 were tracked by sequencing TCRalpha and TCRbeta repertoires over time. Two young, previously healthy adult volunteers, one female and one male, were included in the cohort.

Ficoll-Paque density gradient centrifugation was the method used to isolate PBMCs. The research as a whole found: From day 15 to 85, contracting clones showed balanced CD4/CD8 phenotypes, whereas a second wave of clones that expanded from day 15 to 37 leaned towards CD4+. Contracting CD4+ clones turned up mainly in the CM and EM memory subsets, whereas EMRA was where CD8+ clones were enriched. SARS-CoV-2 specificity of the second-wave clones peaking on day 37 was not confirmed. The detection of some responding clones in pre-infection memory suggests that pre-existing cross-reactive memory T cells joined the SARS-CoV-2 response. The study covered only a couple of mild cases, and larger cohorts including severe cases with pre-infection samples were considered necessary.

TCRdb records Illumina NovaSeq 6000 as the sequencer. TCRalpha and TCRbeta cDNA libraries were constructed by 5'RACE with constant-segment primers, with sample barcodes and unique molecular identifiers being introduced. Trizol reagent was used to extract RNA from every sample. Libraries were amplified in two PCR steps, with a second sample barcode and Illumina TruSeq adapters added in the second step. Sequencing of libraries was performed on an Illumina NovaSeq with 2 x 150 bp paired-end reads. The authors processed their data as follows. With migec v1.2.7, reads were demultiplexed and then collapsed into UMI-guided consensus sequences. Using mixcr v2.1.11, UMI consensuses were aligned to TRA and TRB V and J templates and then assembled into clonotypes. Expanded or contracted clonotypes were those called significant by both edgeR and NoisET, with noise models trained on biological replicates. edgeR calls used a false discovery rate-adjusted p below 0.01 and a log2 fold-change threshold of 1. As an exploratory analysis of dynamics, max-normalized trajectories of the 1000 most abundant clonotypes were examined by PCA with hierarchical clustering. Each responding clone was given a CD4 or CD8 phenotype based on the CD4+ and CD8+ repertoires, which had been sequenced separately. Clones were called with MiXCR by TCRdb after fastp trimmed the public reads at Q25, and only in-frame beta chains were retained. Each entry merges the rows of one CDR3 protein and shows their most common DNA and genes. The V and J calls and clone size are TCRdb's, not the authors'. The sample table records 160,000 or so distinct CDR3 sequences; roughly 28% of these occur just once. The ten largest clonotypes hold around 12% of the sample.

The chain is encoded by TRBV6-1 joined to TRBJ2-3, and 7 junction bases match TRBD1. This sequence was found in an adult woman who had mild COVID-19 (a few samples of this study predate the infection). The sample titles of this study are shuffled in the database, so cell type and time point are left out; the donor was told from shared clones. Input material: PBMCs or a T cell subset sorted from them (not recorded which). The DNA sequence follows: TGTGCCAGCAGTATCGCGACAGGGTGGTCAGATACGCAGTATTTT. It translates to CASSIATGWSDTQYF.